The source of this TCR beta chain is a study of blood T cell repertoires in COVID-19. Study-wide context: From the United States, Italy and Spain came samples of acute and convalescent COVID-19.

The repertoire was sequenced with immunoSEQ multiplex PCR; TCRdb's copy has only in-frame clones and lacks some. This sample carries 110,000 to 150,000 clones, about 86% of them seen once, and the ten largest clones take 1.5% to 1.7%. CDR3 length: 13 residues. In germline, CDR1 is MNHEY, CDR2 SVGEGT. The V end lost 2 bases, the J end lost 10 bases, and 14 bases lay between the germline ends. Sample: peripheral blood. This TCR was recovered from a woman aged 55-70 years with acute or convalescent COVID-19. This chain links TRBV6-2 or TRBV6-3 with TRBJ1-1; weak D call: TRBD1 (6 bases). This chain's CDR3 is CASSYVVQGRAFF. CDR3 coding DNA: TGTGCCAGCAGTTACGTCGTTCAGGGGAGAGCTTTCTTT.